This TCR beta chain was sequenced during a study of CXCR3-negative and CXCR3-positive naive CD8 T cells. CD45RO-CCR7+CD27+CD95- expression identified naive CD8+ T cells. Study-level results: Researchers report that CXCR3-positive naive cells carry more hydrophobic TRB CDR3s than CXCR3-negative naive cells.

As to this clonotype: As yet, its antigen is unknown.

The V gene's germline CDR1 is SSHAT and CDR2 FNYEAQ (reference sequence). The CDR3 totals 17 residues. Carrying UMI labels, the TRB cDNA libraries were prepared through 5' RACE. Reanalyzing the 5' RACE reads, TCRdb keeps one entry per CDR3 protein, without DNA. The specimen's table records approximately 48,000 distinct CDR3 sequences. This clonotype was sampled from a human donor in good health. Some clones in this sample may be carry-over from other donors' samples. Sequencing was done on a sample of naive CXCR3+ CD8+ T cells from blood. Subset given: CD45RO-CCR7+CD27+CD95- naive CD8+ T cells expressing CXCR3 (TNR3+). The J gene is TRBJ2-5, the V gene TRBV7-7. The CDR3 sequence: CAVRSTVIGEWQETQYF.